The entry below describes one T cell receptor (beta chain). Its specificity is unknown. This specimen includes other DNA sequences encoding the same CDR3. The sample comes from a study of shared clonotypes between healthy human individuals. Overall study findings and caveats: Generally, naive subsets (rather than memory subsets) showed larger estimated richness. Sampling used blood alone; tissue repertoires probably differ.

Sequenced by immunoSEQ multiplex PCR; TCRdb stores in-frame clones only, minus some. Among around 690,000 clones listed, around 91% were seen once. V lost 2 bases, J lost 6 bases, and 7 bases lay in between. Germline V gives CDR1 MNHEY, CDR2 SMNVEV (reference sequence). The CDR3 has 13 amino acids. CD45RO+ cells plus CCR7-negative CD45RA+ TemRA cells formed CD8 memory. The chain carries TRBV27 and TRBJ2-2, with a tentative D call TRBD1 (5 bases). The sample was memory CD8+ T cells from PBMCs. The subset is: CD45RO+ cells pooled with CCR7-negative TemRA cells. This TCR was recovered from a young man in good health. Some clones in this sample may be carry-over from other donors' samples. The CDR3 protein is CASSLRGAGELFF. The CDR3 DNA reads TGTGCCAGCAGTTTAAGGGGCGCCGGGGAGCTGTTTTTT.